The next 3 T cell receptor beta chains were all read from a single sample in a study of T cell changes during pregnancy in multiple sclerosis. Sequenced by immunoSEQ multiplex PCR; TCRdb stores in-frame clones only, minus some. Here the sample spans 47,000 or so clones, around 91% being singletons. The starting material was peripheral blood, obtained after pregnancy. The receptors originated from a female donor in good health, enrolled as a control in a pregnancy study.

CDR3 DNA sequence: TGTGCCAGCAGGACCGGGACAAACTACGAGCAGTACTTC. It is translated as CASRTGTNYEQYF. V and J are TRBV6-6 and TRBJ2-7; D perhaps matches TRBD1 (6 bases). The CDR3 is 13 residues long. Trimming pared 6 bases from V and 3 bases from J, leaving 12 bases between. CDR1 and CDR2 from the germline V gene are MNHNY and SVGAGI (reference sequence).

The V and J genes are TRBV4-1 and TRBJ2-7; 8 bases match TRBD1. The CDR3 loop spans 16 amino acids. The germline CDR1 and CDR2 sequences are MGHRA and YSYEKL. V lost 3 bases to trimming and J lost 2 bases; unmatched junction nucleotides: 9. The CDR3 is CASSQEGAGGTYEQYF. The CDR3 nucleotides are TGCGCCAGCAGCCAGGAAGGGGCAGGGGGCACCTACGAGCAGTACTTC.

The rearrangement uses TRBV6-1 and TRBJ2-7; a weak D match, TRBD1 (5 bases). CDR1 is MNHNS and CDR2 is SASEGT in the germline V gene. The germline V and J ends were trimmed by 5 bases and 1 base, with 15 bases remaining between them. This CDR3 region has 15 residues. CDR3 residues: CASSPSGQGSYEQYF. The CDR3 nucleotides read TGTGCCAGCAGTCCCTCAGGGCAGGGATCCTACGAGCAGTACTTC.